The 24 T cell receptor beta chains presented below share a single source sample, sequenced in a study of blood T cells in healthy people across ages. Primers used in a second PCR of about 7 to 12 cycles were a sample-barcoded 5' primer and a J-beta primer mix. TCRdb itself ran the 5' RACE reads through MiXCR, one entry per CDR3 protein. The table includes over 500,000 distinct CDR3 sequences, over 40% detected once. The sequencing input was blood. These receptors came from an elderly woman in good health.

This chain connects TRBV5-1 to TRBJ1-5; possibly TRBD1 for D (6 bases). The germline gives CDR1 SGHRS, CDR2 YFSETQ. This CDR3 contains 16 residues. V was cut by 4 bases and J by 0 bases, with 14 bases left in between. The CDR3 DNA is TGCGCCAGCAGCCCACAGGGATCCCATAGCAATCAGCCCCAGCATTTT. It yields the protein CASSPQGSHSNQPQHF.

The chain carries TRBV4-2 and TRBJ2-4, with 7 positions matching TRBD2. Per germline, CDR1 LGHNA and CDR2 YNFKEQ. The V segment lost 5 bases and the J segment 9 bases; nucleotides outside the gene matches: 10. The CDR3 loop spans 14 amino acids. In nucleotides, the CDR3 is TGTGCCAGCAGCTACGAGGGAGGGACGGGCATTCAGTACTTC. Translating gives CASSYEGGTGIQYF.

This clonotype was seen a handful of times. This could be a read error, since a much larger clone is one nucleotide away. V usage is TRBV29-1 and J usage is TRBJ2-4, with 7 nucleotides matching TRBD1. Germline assignment: CDR1 SQVTM and CDR2 ANQGSEA. This CDR3 has 15 amino acids. J lost 3 bases, V lost 7 bases, and 12 bases had no gene match. For the CDR3, the DNA is TGCAGCGCCGGGGACAGACAGTTAGTCAAAAACATTCAGTACTTC. This gives the protein CSAGDRQLVKNIQYF.

This clonotype was picked up a small number of times. The chain uses TRBV20-1 and TRBJ2-7; D is perhaps TRBD1 or TRBD2 (5 bases each). The CDR3 consists of 11 residues. V lost 3 bases, J lost 8 bases, and 11 bases lay in between. Germline values: CDR1 DFQATT, CDR2 SNEGSKA (reference sequence). CDR3 residues: CSASLGEKQYF. For the CDR3, the DNA is TGCAGTGCTAGTCTGGGGGAAAAGCAGTACTTC.

The chain carries TRBV11-1 and TRBJ2-3; 8 bases are shared with TRBD2. Germline V gene lookup returns CDR1 SGHAT and CDR2 FQDESV (reference sequence). Losses at the gene ends were 11 bases for V and 2 bases for J; bases not matched to a gene: 6. The CDR3 consists of 13 residues. The CDR3 bases are TGTGCCGTCAGCGGGGGACTCACAGATACGCAGTATTTT. Translation: CAVSGGLTDTQYF. Full variable domain (rest looked up from reference TRBV11-1 and TRBJ2-3): EAEVAQSPRYKITEKSQAVAFWCDPISGHATLYWYRQILGQGPELLVQFQDESVVDDSQLPKDRFSAERLKGVDSTLKIQPAELGDSAMYLCAVSGGLTDTQYFGPGTRLTVL.

The chain recombines TRBV4-2 with TRBJ2-3, with 13 bases matching TRBD2. J gave up 0 bases and V 5 bases, and 5 bases lay outside the gene matches. This CDR3 comprises 17 residues. Germline CDR1 LGHNA, CDR2 YNFKEQ. CDR3 coding DNA: TGTGCCAGCAGCTCGGGACTAGCGGGGACTAGCACAGATACGCAGTATTTT. Protein sequence: CASSSGLAGTSTDTQYF.

The chain employs TRBV11-3 and TRBJ2-1; 8 bases are shared with TRBD1. The DNA end is a closer match to TRBJ2-7, so the J assignment may be wrong. Germline V gene sequence: CDR1 SGHNT, CDR2 YENEEA. The CDR3 is 12 amino acids. In DNA, the CDR3 is TGTGCCAGCAGCTTGACAGGGGAAGAGCAGTACTTC. Its translation: CASSLTGEEQYF.

This chain connects TRBV7-2 to TRBJ1-1; D unclear. CDR1 and CDR2 from the germline V gene are SGHTA and FQGNSA. The CDR3 has 17 residues. V lost 1 base, J lost 3 bases, and 18 bases lay in between. CDR3 residues: CASSLVGRPRRDTEAFF. The CDR3 nucleotides are TGTGCCAGCAGCTTAGTGGGTCGCCCCCGGCGGGACACTGAAGCTTTCTTT.

A remark on this clonotype: The junction does not match germline at one end; this may be a read error. The V call is TRBV12-3 or TRBV12-4, the J call TRBJ2-5; TRBD2 agrees at 11 bases. There are 16 residues in the CDR3. The CDR3 region is CASGDFLAGGQEAQYF. CDR3 sequence (DNA): TGTGCCAGTGGAGACTTTCTAGCGGGGGGACAAGAGGCCCAGTACTTC.

With respect to this clonotype: The junction departs from the called germline gene at one end, perhaps through a read error. V and J are TRBV20-1 and TRBJ1-1; D remains ambiguous. The CDR3 is 11 residues long. Germline CDR1 is DFQATT and CDR2 is SNEGSKA (reference sequence). In nucleotides, the CDR3 is TGCAGTGCTCGAGACCCTTCCGAAGCTTTCTTT. As protein: CSARDPSEAFF.

This clonotype was picked up many times. Written as DNA, the CDR3 is TGTGCCAGCAGCTTAGATATCTCGGAGAGGGCCTACAATGAGCAGTTCTTC. This gives the protein CASSLDISERAYNEQFF. The rearrangement uses TRBV7-3 and TRBJ2-1; TRBD2 is a possible D gene (5 bases). Germline assignment: CDR1 SGHTA and CDR2 FQGTGA. V was trimmed by 2 bases and J by 2 bases, leaving 16 bases between them. The CDR3 runs to 17 residues.

A remark on this clonotype: Possible read error: a much larger clone is one base away. J is TRBJ1-2 and V is TRBV11-1; TRBD1 might be the D (5 bases). V lost 5 bases to trimming and J lost 4 bases, with 11 bases between them. Germline V gene sequence: CDR1 SGHAT, CDR2 FQDESV (reference sequence). The CDR3 spans 13 residues. For the CDR3, the DNA is TGTGCCAGCAGCGTAGACAGTACCTATGGCTACACCTTC. Protein product: CASSVDSTYGYTF.

This clonotype was observed a handful of times. The CDR3 spells CASSWRLAGGSSYNEQFF. CDR3 nucleotides: TGTGCCAGCAGCTGGAGACTAGCGGGGGGGAGCTCCTACAATGAGCAGTTCTTC. The chain is built from TRBV7-2 and TRBJ2-1, with 14 bases lining up with TRBD2. In germline, CDR1 is SGHTA, CDR2 FQGNSA. The CDR3 has 18 residues. The junction had 5 bases not matched to a gene; V was cut back by 4 bases and J by 0 bases.

The chain employs TRBV12-3 or TRBV12-4 and TRBJ2-1; D may be TRBD1 (6 bases). With 3 bases removed from V and 6 bases from J, the gap between germline ends came to 15 bases. The CDR3 is made up of 15 amino acids. The CDR3 bases are TGTGCCAGCAGTTTTGGGCAGGGGTCGGGCAATGAGCAGTTCTTC. Translation: CASSFGQGSGNEQFF.

This clonotype came up many times. The chain employs TRBV14 and TRBJ1-2; D not resolved. The germline gives CDR1 SGHDN, CDR2 FVKESK. The length of the CDR3 is 14 residues. The V gene lost 5 bases and the J gene lost 4 bases, with 14 bases spanning the gap. The CDR3 nucleotides read TGTGCCAGCAGCTCAGCAGGACGGGGCTATGGCTACACCTTC. Encoded protein: CASSSAGRGYGYTF.

The V call is TRBV20-1, the J call TRBJ2-1; D might be TRBD2 (7 bases). Per germline, CDR1 DFQATT and CDR2 SNEGSKA (reference sequence). This CDR3 contains 17 residues. Trimming left V 0 bases short and J 8 bases short, with 23 bases between. Written as DNA, the CDR3 is TGCAGTGCTAGAGATCGAGGGAGGGGGGCCTTTTCGGATGAGCAGTTCTTC. Encoded protein: CSARDRGRGAFSDEQFF.

The J gene is TRBJ2-1, the V gene TRBV7-2; D gene uncertain. The ends were cut back, 4 bases at V and 0 bases at J, with 13 bases in the middle. This CDR3 is 16 amino acids long. From germline, CDR1 is SGHTA and CDR2 FQGNSA. CDR3 amino acids: CASSSGRRSSYNEQFF. CDR3 DNA: TGTGCCAGCAGCTCCGGAAGACGGAGCTCCTACAATGAGCAGTTCTTC. The entire variable domain, with the rest obtained from reference TRBV7-2 and TRBJ2-1, is as follows: GAGVSQSPSNKVTEKGKDVELRCDPISGHTALYWYRQSLGQGLEFLIYFQGNSAPDKSGLPSDRFSAERTGGSVSTLTIQRTQQEDSAVYLCASSSGRRSSYNEQFFGPGTRLTVL.

This sequence joins TRBV7-2 and TRBJ2-5; TRBD2 matches 7 bases. There are 15 residues in the CDR3. CDR1 is SGHTA and CDR2 is FQGNSA in the germline V gene. The ends lost 5 bases at V and 5 bases at J; junction bases unmatched: 11. The CDR3 here is CASSPGTNREETQYF. The CDR3 nucleotides are TGTGCCAGCAGCCCCGGGACTAACAGAGAGGAGACCCAGTACTTC.

In this sample, this clonotype turned up once. Being one base from a much bigger clone, this may be a read error. The genes are TRBV12-3 or TRBV12-4 and TRBJ2-3, with 8 nucleotides matching TRBD2. This CDR3 is 16 amino acids long. Losses at the gene ends were 5 bases for V and 8 bases for J; bases not matched to a gene: 15. This CDR3 reads CASSRPAGDGAGTQYF. The CDR3 DNA follows: TGTGCCAGCAGTCGCCCAGCGGGAGATGGAGCAGGTACGCAGTATTTT.

This clonotype was counted many times. V is TRBV15 and J is TRBJ1-5, with D uncertain. Germline V gene sequence: CDR1 LNHNV, CDR2 YYDKDF (reference sequence). This CDR3 spans 14 amino acids. V lost 3 bases, J lost 0 bases, and 6 bases lay in between. The CDR3 DNA reads TGTGCCACCAGCAGGGGTGGTAGCAATCAGCCCCAGCATTTT. It codes for CATSRGGSNQPQHF.

This sequence joins TRBV7-9 and TRBJ1-2; D not resolved. Looked up from germline, CDR1 is SEHNR and CDR2 is FQNEAQ (reference sequence). Trimming cost V 5 bases and J 8 bases, with 21 bases left between them. The CDR3 spans 15 residues. The CDR3 nucleotides are TGTGCCAGCAGCCGGATGGGTGGGGTCGCGAGAGGCTACACCTTC. Protein sequence: CASSRMGGVARGYTF.

Comments on this clonotype: A read error may account for a junction end that differs from germline. This chain uses TRBV20-1 with TRBJ1-6; 7 bases agree with TRBD1. CDR3 length equals 15 residues. Per germline, CDR1 DFQATT and CDR2 SNEGSKA (reference sequence). The CDR3 is CSARPGTAYDSPLHF. The CDR3 nucleotides are TGCAGTGCTAGACCCGGGACAGCCTATGATTCACCCCTCCACTTT.

This clonotype was counted many times. V usage is TRBV15 and J usage is TRBJ2-1, with D uncertain. V was shortened by 0 bases and J by 5 bases, with 11 bases between the two germline ends. This CDR3 is built from 15 residues. Germline V gives CDR1 LNHNV, CDR2 YYDKDF (reference sequence). The DNA of the CDR3 is TGTGCCACCAGCAGAGATGCAGTGACCAACAATGAGCAGTTCTTC. Encoded protein: CATSRDAVTNNEQFF. The full variable domain, in which reference TRBV15 and TRBJ2-1 provide the parts outside the CDR3, is DAMVIQNPRYQVTQFGKPVTLSCSQTLNHNVMYWYQQKSSQAPKLLFHYYDKDFNNEADTPDNFQSRRPNTSFCFLDIRSPGLGDTAMYLCATSRDAVTNNEQFFGPGTRLTVL.

This rearrangement joins TRBV27 to TRBJ1-5; D is perhaps TRBD1 (5 bases). Germline V CDR1 and CDR2: MNHEY, SMNVEV (reference sequence). The CDR3 sequence is 13 residues long. V lost 10 bases to trimming and J lost 2 bases, with 12 bases between them. In nucleotides, the CDR3 is TGTGCCACCGGGACGTTCGGCAATCAGCCCCAGCATTTT. Amino acids: CATGTFGNQPQHF.